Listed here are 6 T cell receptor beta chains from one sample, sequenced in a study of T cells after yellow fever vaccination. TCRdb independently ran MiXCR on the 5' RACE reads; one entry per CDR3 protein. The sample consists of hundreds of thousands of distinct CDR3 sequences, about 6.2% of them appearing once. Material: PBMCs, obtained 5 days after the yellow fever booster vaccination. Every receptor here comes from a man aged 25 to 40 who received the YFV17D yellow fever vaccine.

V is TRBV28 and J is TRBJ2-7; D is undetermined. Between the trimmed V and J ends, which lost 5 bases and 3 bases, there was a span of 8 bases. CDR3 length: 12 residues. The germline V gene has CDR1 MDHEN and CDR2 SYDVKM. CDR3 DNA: TGTGCCAGCAGTAAGGTTTTCTACGAGCAGTACTTC. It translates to CASSKVFYEQYF.

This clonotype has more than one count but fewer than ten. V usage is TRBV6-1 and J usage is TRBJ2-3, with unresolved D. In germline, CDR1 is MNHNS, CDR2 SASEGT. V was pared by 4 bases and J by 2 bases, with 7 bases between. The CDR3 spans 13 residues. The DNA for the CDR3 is TGTGCCAGCAGTGTAAGCCACACAGATACGCAGTATTTT. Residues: CASSVSHTDTQYF.

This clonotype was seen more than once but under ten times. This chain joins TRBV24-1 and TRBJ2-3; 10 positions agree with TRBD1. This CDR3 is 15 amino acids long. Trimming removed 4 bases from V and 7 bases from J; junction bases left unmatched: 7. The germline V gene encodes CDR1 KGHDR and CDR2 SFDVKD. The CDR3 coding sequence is TGTGCCACCAGTGAAGACAGGGGGCGCATAAATACGCAGTATTTT. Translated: CATSEDRGRINTQYF.

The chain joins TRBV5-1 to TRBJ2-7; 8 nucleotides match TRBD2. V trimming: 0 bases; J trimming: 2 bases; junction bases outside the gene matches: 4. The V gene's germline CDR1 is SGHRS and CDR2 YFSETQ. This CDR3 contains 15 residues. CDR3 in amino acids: CASSLDRLATYEQYF. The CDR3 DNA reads TGCGCCAGCAGCTTGGATAGACTAGCGACCTACGAGCAGTACTTC.

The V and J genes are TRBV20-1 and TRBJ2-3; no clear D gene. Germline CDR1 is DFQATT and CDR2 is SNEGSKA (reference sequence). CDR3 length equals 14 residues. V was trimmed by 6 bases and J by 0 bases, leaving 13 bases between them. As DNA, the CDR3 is TGCAGTGCCATACCCGGAGCGAGCACAGATACGCAGTATTTT. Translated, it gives CSAIPGASTDTQYF.

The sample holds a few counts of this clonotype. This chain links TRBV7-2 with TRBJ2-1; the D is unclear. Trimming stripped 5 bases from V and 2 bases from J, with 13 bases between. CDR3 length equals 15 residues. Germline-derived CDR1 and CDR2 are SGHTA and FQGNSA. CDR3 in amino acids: CASSLQRRPYNEQFF. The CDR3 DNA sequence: TGTGCCAGCAGCCTCCAACGGCGACCCTACAATGAGCAGTTCTTC.